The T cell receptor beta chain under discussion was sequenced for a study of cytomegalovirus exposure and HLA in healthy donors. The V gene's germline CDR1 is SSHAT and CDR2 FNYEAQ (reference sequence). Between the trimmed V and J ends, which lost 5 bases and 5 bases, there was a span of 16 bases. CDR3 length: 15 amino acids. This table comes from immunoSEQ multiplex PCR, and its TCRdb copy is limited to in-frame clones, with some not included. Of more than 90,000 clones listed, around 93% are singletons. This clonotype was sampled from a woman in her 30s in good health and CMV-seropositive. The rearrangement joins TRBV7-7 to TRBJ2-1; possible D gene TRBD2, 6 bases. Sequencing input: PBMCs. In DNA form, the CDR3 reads TGTGCCAGCAGCCCAGTGGGCCTAGCGAACAATGAGCAGTTCTTC. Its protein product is CASSPVGLANNEQFF.